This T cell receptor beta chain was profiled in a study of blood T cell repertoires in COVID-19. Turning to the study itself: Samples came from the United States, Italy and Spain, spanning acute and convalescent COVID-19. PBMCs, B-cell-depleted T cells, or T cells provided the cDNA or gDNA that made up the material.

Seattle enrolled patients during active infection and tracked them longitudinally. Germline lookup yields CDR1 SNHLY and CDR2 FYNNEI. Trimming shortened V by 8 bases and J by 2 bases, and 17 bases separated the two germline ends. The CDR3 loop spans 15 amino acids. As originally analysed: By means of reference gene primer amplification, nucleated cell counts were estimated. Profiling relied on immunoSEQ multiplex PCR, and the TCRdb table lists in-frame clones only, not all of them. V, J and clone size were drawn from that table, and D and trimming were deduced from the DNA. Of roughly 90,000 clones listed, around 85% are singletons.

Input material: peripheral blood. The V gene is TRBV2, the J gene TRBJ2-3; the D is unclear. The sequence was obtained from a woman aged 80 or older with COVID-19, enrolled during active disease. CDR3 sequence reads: CASSKHLPLTDTQYF. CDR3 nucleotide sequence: TGTGCCAGCTCGAAACACCTGCCCCTCACAGATACGCAGTATTTT.